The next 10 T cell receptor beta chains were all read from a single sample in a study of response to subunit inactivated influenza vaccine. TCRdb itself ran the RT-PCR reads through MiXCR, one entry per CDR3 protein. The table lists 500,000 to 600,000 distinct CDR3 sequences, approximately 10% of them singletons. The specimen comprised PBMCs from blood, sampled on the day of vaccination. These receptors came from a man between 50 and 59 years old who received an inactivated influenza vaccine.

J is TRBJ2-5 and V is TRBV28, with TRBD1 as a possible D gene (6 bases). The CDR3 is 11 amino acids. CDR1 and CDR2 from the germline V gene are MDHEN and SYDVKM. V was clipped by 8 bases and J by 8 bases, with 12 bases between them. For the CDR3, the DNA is TGTGCCAGCGGGGGCCCTGTAACCCAGTACTTC. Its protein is CASGGPVTQYF.

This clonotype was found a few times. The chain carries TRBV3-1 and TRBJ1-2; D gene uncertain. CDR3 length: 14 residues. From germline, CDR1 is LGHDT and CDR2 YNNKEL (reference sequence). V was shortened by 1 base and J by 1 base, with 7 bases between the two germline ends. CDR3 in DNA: TGTGCCAGCAGCCAAGGAACCCGTAACTATGGCTACACCTTC. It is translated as CASSQGTRNYGYTF.

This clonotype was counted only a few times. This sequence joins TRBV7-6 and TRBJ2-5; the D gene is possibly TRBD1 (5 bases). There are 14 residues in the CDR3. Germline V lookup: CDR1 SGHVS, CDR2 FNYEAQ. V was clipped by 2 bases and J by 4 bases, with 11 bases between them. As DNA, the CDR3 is TGTGCCAGCAGCTTAACCCAAACAGGAGAGACCCAGTACTTC. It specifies CASSLTQTGETQYF.

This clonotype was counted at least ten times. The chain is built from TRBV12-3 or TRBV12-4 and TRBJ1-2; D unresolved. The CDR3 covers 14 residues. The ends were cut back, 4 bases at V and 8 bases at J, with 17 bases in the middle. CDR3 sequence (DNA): TGTGCCAGCAGTTCCACTGACGGAGCGTTGGGCTACACCTTC. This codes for CASSSTDGALGYTF.

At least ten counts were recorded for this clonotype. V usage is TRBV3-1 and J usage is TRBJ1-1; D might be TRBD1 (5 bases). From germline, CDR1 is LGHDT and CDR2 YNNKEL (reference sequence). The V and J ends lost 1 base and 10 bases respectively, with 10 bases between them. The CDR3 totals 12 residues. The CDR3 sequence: CASSQARGTAFF. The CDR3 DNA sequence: TGTGCCAGCAGCCAAGCAAGGGGCACAGCTTTCTTT.

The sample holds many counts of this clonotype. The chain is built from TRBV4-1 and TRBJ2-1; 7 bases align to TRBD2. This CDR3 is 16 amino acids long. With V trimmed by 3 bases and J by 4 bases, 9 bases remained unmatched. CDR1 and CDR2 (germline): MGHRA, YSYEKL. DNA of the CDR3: TGCGCCAGCAGCCAGCATCTAGCGGATAATTACAATGAGCAGTTCTTC. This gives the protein CASSQHLADNYNEQFF.

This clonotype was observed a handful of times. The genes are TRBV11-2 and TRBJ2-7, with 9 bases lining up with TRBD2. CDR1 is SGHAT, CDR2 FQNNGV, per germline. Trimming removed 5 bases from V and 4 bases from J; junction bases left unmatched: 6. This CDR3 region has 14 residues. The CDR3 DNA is TGTGCCAGCAGCCAGACTAGCGGAACATACGAGCAGTACTTC. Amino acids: CASSQTSGTYEQYF.

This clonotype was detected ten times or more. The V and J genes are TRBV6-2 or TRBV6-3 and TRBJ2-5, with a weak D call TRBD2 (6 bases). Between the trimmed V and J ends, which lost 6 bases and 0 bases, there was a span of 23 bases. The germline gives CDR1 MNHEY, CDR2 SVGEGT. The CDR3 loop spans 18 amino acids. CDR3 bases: TGTGCCAGCAGAAAGTCCGGACTCGTGGGGAGGTACCAAGAGACCCAGTACTTC. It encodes CASRKSGLVGRYQETQYF.

The CDR3 nucleotides are TGTGCCAGCAGCCCAGGGGGGATCTTGAACACTGAAGCTTTCTTT. This sequence encodes CASSPGGILNTEAFF. This chain uses TRBV3-1 with TRBJ1-1; TRBD1 matches 7 bases. Germline lookup yields CDR1 LGHDT and CDR2 YNNKEL (reference sequence). J gave up 0 bases and V 4 bases, and 5 bases lay outside the gene matches. This CDR3 is built from 15 residues.

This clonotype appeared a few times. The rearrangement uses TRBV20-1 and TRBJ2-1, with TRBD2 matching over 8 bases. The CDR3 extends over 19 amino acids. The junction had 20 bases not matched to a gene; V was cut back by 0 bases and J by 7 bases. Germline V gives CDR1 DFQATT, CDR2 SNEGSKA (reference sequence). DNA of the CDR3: TGCAGTGCTAGAGATCGCGGCGGTTATAGCGGGATTTTGAGTAATGAGCAGTTCTTC. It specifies CSARDRGGYSGILSNEQFF.